The entry that follows covers one T cell receptor (beta chain) sequence. Germline lookup yields CDR1 SGHTA and CDR2 FQGTGA. This CDR3 has 16 residues. V was clipped by 5 bases and J by 0 bases, with 14 bases between them. Method: immunoSEQ multiplex PCR; TCRdb's copy keeps in-frame clones and lacks some. The table has approximately 260,000 clones, approximately 90% seen once. The sample comes from a study of blood T cell repertoires in COVID-19. The clonotype originates from a woman aged 40 to 55 who had recovered from COVID-19. V is TRBV7-3 and J is TRBJ2-1; no reliable D call. The sample was peripheral blood. CDR3: CASSPKRRSSYNEQFF. DNA for the CDR3: TGTGCCAGCAGCCCCAAGAGGCGGAGCTCCTACAATGAGCAGTTCTTC.